This T cell receptor (beta chain) was retrieved from a study of control samples from healthy donors and cancer patients. From germline, CDR1 is SQVTM and CDR2 ANQGSEA. Trimming removed 4 bases at V and 7 bases at J, with 16 bases between. The CDR3 covers 13 residues. Only in-frame clones appear in the TCRdb table, and some are missing; sequencing was by immunoSEQ multiplex PCR. This repertoire shows roughly 130,000 clones, about 88% found once; its top ten account for more than 2.5%. The rearrangement joins TRBV29-1 to TRBJ1-1; D is unclear. Material for sequencing was blood. This sequence was found in a man between 45 and 60 years old in good health. The CDR3 loop is CSVVSGLVDEAFF. In DNA, the CDR3 is TGCAGCGTTGTTTCCGGGTTAGTGGATGAAGCTTTCTTT.